The next 3 T cell receptor beta chains were all read from a single sample in a study of cytomegalovirus exposure and HLA in healthy donors. 13 Jbeta primers and 60 Vbeta primers were used for the PCR. Sequencing used immunoSEQ multiplex PCR; TCRdb keeps in-frame clones, though not all of them. Of 99,000 or so clones in the sample, around 72% are singletons; the top ten hold over 2%. Sequencing was performed on PBMCs. All receptors derive from a young man in good health and CMV-seronegative.

The chain links TRBV13 to TRBJ1-2; D perhaps matches TRBD1 (5 bases). In germline, CDR1 is PRHDT, CDR2 FYEKMQ (reference sequence). The CDR3 spans 17 residues. Trimming pared 4 bases from V and 3 bases from J, leaving 21 bases between. For the CDR3, the DNA is TGTGCCAGCAGCTCAGGGCGGAGACCGAGGCGGGACTATGGCTACACCTTC. Translation: CASSSGRRPRRDYGYTF.

Only one count was recorded for this clone. The chain uses TRBV7-2 and TRBJ1-4; D may be TRBD1 (5 bases). There are 16 residues in the CDR3. Germline CDR1 is SGHTA and CDR2 is FQGNSA. V lost 5 bases and J 8 bases, leaving 21 bases between the germline ends. The DNA for the CDR3 is TGTGCCAGCAGCACACGAACCGCGGGGGGGTCGGAAAAACTGTTTTTT. Its protein product is CASSTRTAGGSEKLFF.

This chain connects TRBV30 to TRBJ1-5; D is undetermined. Trimming stripped 4 bases from V and 2 bases from J, with 12 bases between. The CDR3 is 14 residues long. Germline CDR1 is GTSNPN and CDR2 is SVGIG (reference sequence). CDR3 DNA: TGTGCCTGGACCCTGAGTGGTGGCAATCAGCCCCAGCATTTT. Protein: CAWTLSGGNQPQHF.